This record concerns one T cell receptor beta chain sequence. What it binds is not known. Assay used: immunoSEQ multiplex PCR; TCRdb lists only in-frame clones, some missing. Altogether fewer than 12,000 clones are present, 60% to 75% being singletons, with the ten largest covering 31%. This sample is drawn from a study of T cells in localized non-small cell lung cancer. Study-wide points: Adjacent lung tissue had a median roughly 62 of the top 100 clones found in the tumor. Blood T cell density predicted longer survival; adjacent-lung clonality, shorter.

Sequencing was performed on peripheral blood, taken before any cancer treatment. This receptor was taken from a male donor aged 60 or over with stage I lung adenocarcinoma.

The CDR3 nucleotides are TGTGCCAGCAGCTTTAACAGGGGTGGCTACACCTTC. It codes for CASSFNRGGYTF. The V gene is TRBV5-4, the J gene TRBJ1-2; 7 positions agree with TRBD1. This CDR3 contains 12 residues. Germline V gene sequence: CDR1 SGHNT, CDR2 YYREEE (reference sequence). The V segment lost 2 bases and the J segment 7 bases; nucleotides outside the gene matches: 2.